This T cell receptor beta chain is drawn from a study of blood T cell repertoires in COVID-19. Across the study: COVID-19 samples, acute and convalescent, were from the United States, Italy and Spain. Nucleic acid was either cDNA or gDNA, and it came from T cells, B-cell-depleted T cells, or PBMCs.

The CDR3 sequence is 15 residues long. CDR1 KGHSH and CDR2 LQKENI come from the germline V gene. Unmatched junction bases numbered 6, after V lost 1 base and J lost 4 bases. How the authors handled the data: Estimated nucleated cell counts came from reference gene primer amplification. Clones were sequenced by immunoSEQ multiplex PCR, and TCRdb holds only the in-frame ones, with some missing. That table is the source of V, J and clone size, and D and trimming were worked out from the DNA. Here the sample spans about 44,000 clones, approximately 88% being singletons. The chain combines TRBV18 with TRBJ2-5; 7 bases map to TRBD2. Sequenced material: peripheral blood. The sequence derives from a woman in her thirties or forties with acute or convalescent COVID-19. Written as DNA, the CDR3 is TGTGCCAGCTCACCACGTATAAGGGAGGGAGAGACCCAGTACTTC. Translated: CASSPRIREGETQYF.